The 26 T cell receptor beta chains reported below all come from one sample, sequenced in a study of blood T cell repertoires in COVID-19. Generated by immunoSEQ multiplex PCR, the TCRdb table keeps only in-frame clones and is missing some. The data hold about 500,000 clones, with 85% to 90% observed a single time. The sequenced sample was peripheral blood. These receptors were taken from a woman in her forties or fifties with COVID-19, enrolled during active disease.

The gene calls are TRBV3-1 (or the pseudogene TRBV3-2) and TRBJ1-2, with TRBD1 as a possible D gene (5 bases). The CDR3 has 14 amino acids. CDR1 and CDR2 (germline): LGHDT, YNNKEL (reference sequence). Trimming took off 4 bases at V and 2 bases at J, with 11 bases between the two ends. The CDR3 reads CASSPSAGNYGYTF. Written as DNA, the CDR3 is TGTGCCAGCAGCCCCAGCGCAGGGAACTATGGCTACACCTTC.

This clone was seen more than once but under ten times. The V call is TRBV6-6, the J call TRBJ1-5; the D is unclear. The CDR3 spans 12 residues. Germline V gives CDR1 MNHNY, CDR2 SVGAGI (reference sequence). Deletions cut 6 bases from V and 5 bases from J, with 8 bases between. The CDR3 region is CASRLQDQPQHF. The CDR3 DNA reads TGTGCCAGCAGACTGCAGGATCAGCCCCAGCATTTT.

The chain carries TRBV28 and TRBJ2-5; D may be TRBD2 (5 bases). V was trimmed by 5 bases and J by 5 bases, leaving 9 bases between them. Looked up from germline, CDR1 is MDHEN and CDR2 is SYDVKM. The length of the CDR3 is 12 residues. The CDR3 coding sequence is TGTGCCAGCAGTCGGAGGACGGAGACCCAGTACTTC. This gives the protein CASSRRTETQYF.

The CDR3 DNA is TGTGCCAGCAGCTCATGGACAGGGACTAACTATGGCTACACCTTC. Its translation: CASSSWTGTNYGYTF. The genes are TRBV5-5 and TRBJ1-2, with 8 positions matching TRBD1. The CDR3 totals 15 residues. Per the germline V gene, CDR1 is SGHKS and CDR2 is YYEKEE (reference sequence). V trimming: 3 bases; J trimming: 0 bases; junction bases outside the gene matches: 4.

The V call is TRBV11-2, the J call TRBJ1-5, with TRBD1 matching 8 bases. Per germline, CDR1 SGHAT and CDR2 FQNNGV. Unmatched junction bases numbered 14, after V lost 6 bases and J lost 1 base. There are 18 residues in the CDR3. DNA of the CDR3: TGTGCCAGCAGTTCCTATCCAGGGGGCGCTGGGAGCAATCAGCCCCAGCATTTT. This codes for CASSSYPGGAGSNQPQHF.

CDR3 protein: CASSQEGKVMCTEAFF. DNA for the CDR3: TGTGCCAGCAGCCAGGAGGGTAAGGTTATGTGCACTGAAGCTTTCTTT. The chain uses TRBV3-1 (or the pseudogene TRBV3-2) and TRBJ1-1; D gene unclear. The germline gives CDR1 LGHDT, CDR2 YNNKEL (reference sequence). The CDR3 consists of 16 residues. The V end was cut by 3 bases, the J end by 4 bases, with 18 bases between.

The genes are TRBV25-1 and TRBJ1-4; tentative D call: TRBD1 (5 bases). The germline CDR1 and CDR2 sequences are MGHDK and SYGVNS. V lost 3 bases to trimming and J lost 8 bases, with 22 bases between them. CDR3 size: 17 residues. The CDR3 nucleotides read TGTGCCAGCAGTGACGACCCGGTCCTCTACCGGGGGGAAAAACTGTTTTTT. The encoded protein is CASSDDPVLYRGEKLFF.

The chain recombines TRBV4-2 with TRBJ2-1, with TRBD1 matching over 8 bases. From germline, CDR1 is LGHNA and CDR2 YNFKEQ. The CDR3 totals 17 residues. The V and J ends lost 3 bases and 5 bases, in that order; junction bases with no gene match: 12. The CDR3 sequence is CASSHLRPGTGHNEQFF. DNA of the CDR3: TGTGCCAGCAGCCACCTACGTCCCGGGACAGGTCACAATGAGCAGTTCTTC.

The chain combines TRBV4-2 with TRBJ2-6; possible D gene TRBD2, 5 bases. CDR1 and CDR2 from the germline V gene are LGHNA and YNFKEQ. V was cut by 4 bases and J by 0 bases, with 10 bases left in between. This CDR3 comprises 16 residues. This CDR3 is CASSRLGGSGANVLTF. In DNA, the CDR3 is TGTGCCAGCAGCCGGCTCGGAGGCTCTGGGGCCAACGTCCTGACTTTC.

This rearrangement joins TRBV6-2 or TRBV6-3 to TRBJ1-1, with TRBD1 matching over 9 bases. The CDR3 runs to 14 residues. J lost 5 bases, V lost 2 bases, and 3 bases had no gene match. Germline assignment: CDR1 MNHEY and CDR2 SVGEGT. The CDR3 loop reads CASSYPGQGTEAFF. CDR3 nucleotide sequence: TGTGCCAGCAGTTACCCGGGACAGGGAACTGAAGCTTTCTTT.

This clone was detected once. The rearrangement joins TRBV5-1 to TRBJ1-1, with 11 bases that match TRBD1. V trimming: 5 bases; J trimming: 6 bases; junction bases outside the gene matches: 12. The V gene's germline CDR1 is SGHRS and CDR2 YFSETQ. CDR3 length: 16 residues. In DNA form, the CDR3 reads TGCGCCAGCAGTTTTGGACAGGGGGCGGGGCGGGCTGAAGCTTTCTTT. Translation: CASSFGQGAGRAEAFF.

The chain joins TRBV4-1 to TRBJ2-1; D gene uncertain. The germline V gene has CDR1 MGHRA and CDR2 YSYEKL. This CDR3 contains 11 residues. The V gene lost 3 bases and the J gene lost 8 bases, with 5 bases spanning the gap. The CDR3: CASSQAYEQFF. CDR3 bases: TGCGCCAGCAGCCAGGCCTATGAGCAGTTCTTC.

CDR3 sequence reads: CASGLVLLADNEQFF. In nucleotides, the CDR3 is TGTGCTAGTGGTTTGGTACTGCTAGCGGACAATGAGCAGTTCTTC. The chain couples TRBV12-5 to TRBJ2-1; 7 bases are shared with TRBD2. The V and J ends lost 0 bases and 5 bases, in that order; junction bases with no gene match: 4. Germline CDR1 LGHNT, CDR2 FRNRAP. This CDR3 is built from 15 residues.

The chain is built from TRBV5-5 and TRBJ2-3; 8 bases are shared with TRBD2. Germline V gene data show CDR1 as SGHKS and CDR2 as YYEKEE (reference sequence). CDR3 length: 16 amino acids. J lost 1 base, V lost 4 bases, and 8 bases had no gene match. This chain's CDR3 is CASSINRGGRTDTQYF. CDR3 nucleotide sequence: TGTGCCAGCAGCATCAACCGGGGGGGCCGCACAGATACGCAGTATTTT.

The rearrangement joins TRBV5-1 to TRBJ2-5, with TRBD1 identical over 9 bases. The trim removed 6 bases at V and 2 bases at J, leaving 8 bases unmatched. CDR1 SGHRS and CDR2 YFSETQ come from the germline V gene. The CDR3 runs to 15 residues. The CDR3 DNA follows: TGCGCCAGCACCGCTGGACAGGGGCCACAAGAGACCCAGTACTTC. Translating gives CASTAGQGPQETQYF.

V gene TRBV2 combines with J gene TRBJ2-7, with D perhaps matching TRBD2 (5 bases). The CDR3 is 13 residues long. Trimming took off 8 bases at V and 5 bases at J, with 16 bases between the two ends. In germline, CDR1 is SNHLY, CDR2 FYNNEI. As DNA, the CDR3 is TGTGCCAGCTTGAGAGAGGGATTTGACGAGCAGTACTTC. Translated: CASLREGFDEQYF. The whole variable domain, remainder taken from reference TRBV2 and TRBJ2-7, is EPEVTQTPSHQVTQMGQEVILRCVPISNHLYFYWYRQILGQKVEFLVSFYNNEISEKSEIFDDQFSVERPDGSNFTLKIRSTKLEDSAMYFCASLREGFDEQYFGPGTRLTVT.

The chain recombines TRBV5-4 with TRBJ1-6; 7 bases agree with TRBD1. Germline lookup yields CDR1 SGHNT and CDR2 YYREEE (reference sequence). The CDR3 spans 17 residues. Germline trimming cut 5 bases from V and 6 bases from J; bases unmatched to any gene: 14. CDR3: CASRDEGRRGRNSPLHF. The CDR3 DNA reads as TGTGCCAGCAGGGACGAAGGGCGTAGGGGGCGTAATTCACCCCTCCACTTT.

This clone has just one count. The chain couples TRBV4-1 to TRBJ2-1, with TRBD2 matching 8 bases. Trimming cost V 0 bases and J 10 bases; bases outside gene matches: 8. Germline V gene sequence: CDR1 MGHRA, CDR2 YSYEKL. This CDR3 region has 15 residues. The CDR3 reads CASSQDVRGAGEQFF. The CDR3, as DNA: TGCGCCAGCAGCCAAGATGTGCGGGGGGCAGGGGAGCAGTTCTTC.

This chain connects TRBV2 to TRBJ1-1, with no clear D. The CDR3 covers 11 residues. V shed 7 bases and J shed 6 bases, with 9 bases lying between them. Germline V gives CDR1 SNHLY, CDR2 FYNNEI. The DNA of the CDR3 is TGTGCCAGCAAGAGAGGCGCTGAAGCTTTCTTT. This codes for CASKRGAEAFF.

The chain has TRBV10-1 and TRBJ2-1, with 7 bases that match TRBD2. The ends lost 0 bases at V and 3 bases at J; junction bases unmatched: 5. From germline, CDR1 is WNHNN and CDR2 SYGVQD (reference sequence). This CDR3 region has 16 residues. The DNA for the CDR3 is TGCGCCAGCAGTGAGTCGGGAGGGATGGGCTACAATGAGCAGTTCTTC. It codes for CASSESGGMGYNEQFF.

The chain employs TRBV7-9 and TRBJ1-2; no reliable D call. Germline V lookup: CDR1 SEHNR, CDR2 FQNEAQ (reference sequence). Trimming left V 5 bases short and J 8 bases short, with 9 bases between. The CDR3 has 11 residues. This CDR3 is CASSAYGGYTF. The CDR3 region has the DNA TGTGCCAGCAGCGCTTACGGGGGCTACACCTTC.

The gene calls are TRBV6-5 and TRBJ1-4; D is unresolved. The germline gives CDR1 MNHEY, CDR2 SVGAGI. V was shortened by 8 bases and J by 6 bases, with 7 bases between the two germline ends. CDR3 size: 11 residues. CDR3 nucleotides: TGTGCCAGCCAACTGTATGAAAAACTGTTTTTT. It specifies CASQLYEKLFF.

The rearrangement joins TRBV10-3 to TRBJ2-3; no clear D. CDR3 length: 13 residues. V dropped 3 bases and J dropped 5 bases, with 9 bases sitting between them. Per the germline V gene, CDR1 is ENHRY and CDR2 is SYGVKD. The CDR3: CAISDSVLDTQYF. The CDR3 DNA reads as TGTGCCATCAGTGATTCGGTTCTAGATACGCAGTATTTT.

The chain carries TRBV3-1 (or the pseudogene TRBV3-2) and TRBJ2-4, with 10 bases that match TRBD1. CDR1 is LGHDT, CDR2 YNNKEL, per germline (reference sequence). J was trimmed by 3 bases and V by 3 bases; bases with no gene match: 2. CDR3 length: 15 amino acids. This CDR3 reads CASSHDRGHKNIQYF. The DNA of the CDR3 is TGTGCCAGCAGCCATGACAGGGGGCACAAAAACATTCAGTACTTC.

The CDR3 coding sequence is TGTGCCAGCAGCCAGAACAGGGCTCCCAGTGGCTACACCTTC. Translation: CASSQNRAPSGYTF. The chain employs TRBV3-1 (or the pseudogene TRBV3-2) and TRBJ1-2; D may be TRBD1 (6 bases). V lost 3 bases and J 7 bases, leaving 15 bases between the germline ends. Germline V gene data show CDR1 as LGHDT and CDR2 as YNNKEL (reference sequence). The CDR3 has 14 amino acids.

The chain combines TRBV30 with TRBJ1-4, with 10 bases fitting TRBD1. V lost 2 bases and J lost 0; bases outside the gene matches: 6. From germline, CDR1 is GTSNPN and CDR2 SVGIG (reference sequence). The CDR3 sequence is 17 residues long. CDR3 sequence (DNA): TGTGCCTGGAGTCGAGACAGGGGGCGATCAACTAATGAAAAACTGTTTTTT. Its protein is CAWSRDRGRSTNEKLFF.